Given below is one TCR beta chain in context. The germline CDR1 and CDR2 sequences are LNHDA and SQIVND (reference sequence). V was cut by 4 bases and J by 2 bases, with 7 bases left in between. CDR3 length: 13 residues. This entry comes from a study of blood T cell repertoires in COVID-19. Assay: immunoSEQ multiplex PCR; the TCRdb copy retains only in-frame clones and omits some. The sample gives about 180,000 clones, roughly 88% of which show up once; about 8.6% is in the top ten. The sequenced material came from PBMCs or T cells enriched from blood (not recorded which). V gene TRBV19 combines with J gene TRBJ2-3; a weak D match, TRBD2 (5 bases). The source is a woman between 25 and 40 years old who had recovered from COVID-19. CDR3 region: CASSRELTDTQYF. The CDR3 DNA sequence: TGTGCCAGTAGTAGGGAGCTCACAGATACGCAGTATTTT.